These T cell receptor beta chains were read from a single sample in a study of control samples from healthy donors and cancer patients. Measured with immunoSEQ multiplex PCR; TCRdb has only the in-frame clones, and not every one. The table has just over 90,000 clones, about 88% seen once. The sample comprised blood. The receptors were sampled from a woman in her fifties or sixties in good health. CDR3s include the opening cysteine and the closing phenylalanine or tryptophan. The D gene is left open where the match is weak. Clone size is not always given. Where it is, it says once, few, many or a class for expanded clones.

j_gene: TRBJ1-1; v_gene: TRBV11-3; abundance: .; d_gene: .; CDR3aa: CASSLVPGLVNTEAFF; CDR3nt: TGTGCCAGCAGCTTAGTCCCAGGGTTGGTAAACACTGAAGCTTTCTTT
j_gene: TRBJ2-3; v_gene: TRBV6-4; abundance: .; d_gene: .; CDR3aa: CASSDAPGLSDTQYF; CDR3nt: TGTGCCAGCAGTGACGCGCCAGGGTTATCCGATACGCAGTATTTT
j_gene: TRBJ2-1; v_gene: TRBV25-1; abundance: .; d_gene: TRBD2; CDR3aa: CASSPHPTSGKNEQFF; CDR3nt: TGTGCCAGCAGTCCACACCCGACTAGCGGGAAGAATGAGCAGTTCTTC
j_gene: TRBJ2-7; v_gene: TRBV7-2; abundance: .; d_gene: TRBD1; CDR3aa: CASSLGTGGFGEQYF; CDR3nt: TGTGCCAGCAGCTTGGGGACAGGGGGCTTTGGCGAGCAGTACTTC
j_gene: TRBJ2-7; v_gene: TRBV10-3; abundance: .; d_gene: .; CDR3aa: CAISERGDGGEQYF; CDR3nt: TGTGCCATCAGTGAGCGCGGGGACGGGGGCGAGCAGTACTTC
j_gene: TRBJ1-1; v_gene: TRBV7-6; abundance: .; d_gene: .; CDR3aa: CASSQLERATEAFF; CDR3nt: TGTGCCAGCAGCCAGTTAGAAAGGGCCACTGAAGCTTTCTTT
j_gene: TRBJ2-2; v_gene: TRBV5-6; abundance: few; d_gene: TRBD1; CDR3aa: CASSPDRLDTGELFF; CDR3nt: TGTGCCAGCAGCCCGGACAGGTTGGACACCGGGGAGCTGTTTTTT
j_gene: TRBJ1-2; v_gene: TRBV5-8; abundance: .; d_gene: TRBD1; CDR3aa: CASSRAQGGYGYTF; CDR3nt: TGTGCCAGCAGCCGCGCACAGGGGGGCTATGGCTACACCTTC
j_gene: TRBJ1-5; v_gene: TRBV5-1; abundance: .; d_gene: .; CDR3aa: CASSLAGWVNQPQHF; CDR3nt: TGCGCCAGCAGCTTGGCGGGATGGGTCAATCAGCCCCAGCATTTT
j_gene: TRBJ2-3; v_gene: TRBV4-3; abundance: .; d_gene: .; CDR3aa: CASSHDSTDTQYF; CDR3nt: TGCGCCAGCAGCCATGACTCCACAGATACGCAGTATTTT
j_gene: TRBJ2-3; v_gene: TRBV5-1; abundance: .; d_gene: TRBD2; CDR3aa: CARNLVAGGTDTQYF; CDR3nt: TGCGCCAGAAACCTTGTAGCGGGGGGCACAGATACGCAGTATTTT
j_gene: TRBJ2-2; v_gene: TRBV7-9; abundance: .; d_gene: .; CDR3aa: CASSWGLSSTGELFF; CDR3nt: TGTGCCAGCAGCTGGGGACTTTCGTCCACCGGGGAGCTGTTTTTT
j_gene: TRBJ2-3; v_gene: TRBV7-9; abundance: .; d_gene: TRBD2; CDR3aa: CASSLWAWLGLADTDTQYF; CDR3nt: TGTGCCAGCAGCTTATGGGCGTGGTTGGGACTAGCGGACACAGATACGCAGTATTTT
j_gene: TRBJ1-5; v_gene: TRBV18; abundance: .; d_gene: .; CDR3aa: CASSLTGGNQPQHF; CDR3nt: TGTGCCAGCTCTCTTACAGGCGGCAATCAGCCCCAGCATTTT
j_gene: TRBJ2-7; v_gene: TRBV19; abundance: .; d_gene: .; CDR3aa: CASSMAGLGVYEQYF; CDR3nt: TGTGCCAGTAGTATGGCGGGTTTGGGGGTCTACGAGCAGTACTTC
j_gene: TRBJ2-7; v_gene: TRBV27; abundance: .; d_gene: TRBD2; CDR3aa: CASSTRPLAGGLREQYF; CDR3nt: TGTGCCAGCAGTACCAGACCTCTAGCGGGAGGGCTCCGCGAGCAGTACTTC
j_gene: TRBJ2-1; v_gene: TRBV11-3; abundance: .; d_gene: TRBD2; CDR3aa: CASSLRLAGGPYNEQFF; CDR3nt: TGTGCCAGCAGCTTACGGCTAGCGGGAGGGCCATACAATGAGCAGTTCTTC
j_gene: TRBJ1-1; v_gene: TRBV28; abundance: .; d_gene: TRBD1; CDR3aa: CASSQGDTEAFF; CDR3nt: TGTGCCAGCAGTCAGGGGGACACTGAAGCTTTCTTT
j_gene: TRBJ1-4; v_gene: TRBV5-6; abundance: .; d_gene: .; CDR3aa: CASSLTGSLNEKLFF; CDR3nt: TGTGCCAGCAGCTTAACAGGGTCTCTCAATGAAAAACTGTTTTTT
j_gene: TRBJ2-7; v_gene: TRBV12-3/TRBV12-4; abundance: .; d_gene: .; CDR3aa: CASSLDHYEQYF; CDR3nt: TGTGCCAGCAGTTTAGACCACTATGAGCAGTACTTC
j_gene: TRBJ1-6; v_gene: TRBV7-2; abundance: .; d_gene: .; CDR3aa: CASRDGAAGNSPLHF; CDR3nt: TGTGCCAGCCGCGACGGGGCCGCAGGAAATTCACCCCTCCACTTT
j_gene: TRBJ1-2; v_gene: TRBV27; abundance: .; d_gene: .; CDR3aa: CASSSPSGNYGYTF; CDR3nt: TGTGCCAGCAGTTCGCCCTCCGGCAACTATGGCTACACCTTC
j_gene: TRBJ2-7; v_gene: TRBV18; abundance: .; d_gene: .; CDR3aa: CASSPPSGNEQYF; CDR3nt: TGTGCCAGCTCACCTCCTTCTGGGAACGAGCAGTACTTC
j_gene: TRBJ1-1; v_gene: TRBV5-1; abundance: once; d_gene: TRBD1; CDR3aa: CASSLGDRGLPMTEAFF; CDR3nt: TGCGCCAGCAGCTTGGGGGACAGGGGGCTTCCAATGACTGAAGCTTTCTTT
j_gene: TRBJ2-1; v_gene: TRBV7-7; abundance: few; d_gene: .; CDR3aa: CASSLGVTARNEQFF; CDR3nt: TGTGCTAGCAGCTTAGGGGTGACAGCGCGCAATGAGCAGTTCTTC
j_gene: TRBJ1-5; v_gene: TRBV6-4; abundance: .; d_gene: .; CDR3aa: CASSDSRRTASSQPQHF; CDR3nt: TGTGCCAGCAGTGACTCGCGAAGGACAGCCAGTTCACAGCCCCAGCATTTT
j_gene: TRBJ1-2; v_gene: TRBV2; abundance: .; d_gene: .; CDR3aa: CASSERAYGYTF; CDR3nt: TGTGCCAGCAGTGAAAGGGCGTATGGCTACACCTTC
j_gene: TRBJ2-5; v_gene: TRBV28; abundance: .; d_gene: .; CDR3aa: CASSLPSTEQETQYF; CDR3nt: TGTGCCAGCAGTTTACCCTCGACAGAGCAAGAGACCCAGTACTTC
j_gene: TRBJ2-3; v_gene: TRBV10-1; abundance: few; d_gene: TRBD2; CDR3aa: CASRGSGGTDTQYF; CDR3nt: TGCGCCAGCAGGGGTAGCGGGGGGACAGATACGCAGTATTTT
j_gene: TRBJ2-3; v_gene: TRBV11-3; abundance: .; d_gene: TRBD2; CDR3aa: CASSLRGGGTDTQYF; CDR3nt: TGTGCCAGCAGCTTGCGGGGGGGAGGGACAGATACGCAGTATTTT
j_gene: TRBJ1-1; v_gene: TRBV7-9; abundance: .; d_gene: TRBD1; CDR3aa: CASSLAHGTGYTEAFF; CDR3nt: TGTGCCAGCAGCTTAGCGCACGGGACAGGGTATACTGAAGCTTTCTTT
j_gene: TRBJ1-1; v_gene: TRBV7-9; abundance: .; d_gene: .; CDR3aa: CASSPAPNTEAFF; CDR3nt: TGTGCCAGCAGCCCCGCCCCGAACACTGAAGCTTTCTTT
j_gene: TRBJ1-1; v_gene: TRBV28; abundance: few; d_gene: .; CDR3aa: CATQDSNTEAFF; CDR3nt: TGTGCCACTCAAGACAGCAACACTGAAGCTTTCTTT
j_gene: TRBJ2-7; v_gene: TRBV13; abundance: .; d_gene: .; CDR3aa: CASSLRGLFSYEQYF; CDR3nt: TGTGCCAGCAGCTTAAGGGGCCTCTTTTCCTACGAGCAGTACTTC
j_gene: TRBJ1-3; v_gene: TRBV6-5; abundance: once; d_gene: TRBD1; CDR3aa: CASRGTGTGNTIYF; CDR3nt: TGTGCCAGCAGGGGGACAGGGACTGGAAACACCATATATTTT
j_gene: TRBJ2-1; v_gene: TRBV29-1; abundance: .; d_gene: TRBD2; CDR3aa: CSVSSGRAWGEQFF; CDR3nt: TGCAGCGTATCTAGCGGGAGGGCCTGGGGTGAGCAGTTCTTC
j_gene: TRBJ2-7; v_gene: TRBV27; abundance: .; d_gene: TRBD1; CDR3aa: CASSTTGGYEQYF; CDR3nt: TGTGCCAGCAGTACCACAGGGGGCTACGAGCAGTACTTC
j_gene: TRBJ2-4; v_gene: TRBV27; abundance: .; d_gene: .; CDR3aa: CASRGGTKNIQYF; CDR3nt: TGTGCCAGCAGAGGAGGGACTAAAAACATTCAGTACTTC
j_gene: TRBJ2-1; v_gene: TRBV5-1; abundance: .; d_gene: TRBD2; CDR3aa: CASSLATSGRLRRNEQFF; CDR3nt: TGCGCCAGCAGCTTGGCGACTAGCGGGAGGTTACGGCGGAATGAGCAGTTCTTC
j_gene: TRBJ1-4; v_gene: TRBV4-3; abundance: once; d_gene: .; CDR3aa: CASSQAYSLQDNEKLFF; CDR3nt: TGCGCCAGCAGCCAAGCCTACAGCCTCCAAGATAATGAAAAACTGTTTTTT
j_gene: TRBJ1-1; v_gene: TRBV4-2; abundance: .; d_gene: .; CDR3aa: CASSPGDTSFWETEAFF; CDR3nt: TGTGCCAGCAGCCCGGGGGACACCTCCTTTTGGGAAACTGAAGCTTTCTTT
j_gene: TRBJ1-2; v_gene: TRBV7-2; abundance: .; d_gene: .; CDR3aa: CASSLDGNYGYTF; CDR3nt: TGTGCCAGCAGCTTAGACGGCAACTATGGCTACACCTTC
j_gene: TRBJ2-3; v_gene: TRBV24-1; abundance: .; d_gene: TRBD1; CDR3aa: CATSAKTGQDTQYF; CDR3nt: TGTGCCACCAGTGCAAAGACAGGGCAGGATACGCAGTATTTT